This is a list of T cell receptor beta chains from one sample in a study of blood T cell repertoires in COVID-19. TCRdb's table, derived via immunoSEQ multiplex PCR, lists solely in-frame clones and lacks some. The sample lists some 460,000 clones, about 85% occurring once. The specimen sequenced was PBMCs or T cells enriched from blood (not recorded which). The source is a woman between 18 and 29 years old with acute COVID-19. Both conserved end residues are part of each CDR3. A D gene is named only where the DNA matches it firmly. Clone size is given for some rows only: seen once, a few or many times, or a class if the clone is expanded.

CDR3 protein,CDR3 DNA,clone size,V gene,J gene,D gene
CASRGQGTYEQYF,TGTGCCAGCAGAGGACAGGGGACCTACGAGCAGTACTTC,.,TRBV13,TRBJ2-7,TRBD1
CSVDSQDRGFNEQYF,TGCAGCGTTGACTCTCAAGACAGGGGTTTCAACGAGCAGTACTTC,.,TRBV29-1,TRBJ2-7,TRBD1
CASRSLQDTQYF,TGCGCCAGCCGTTCCTTACAAGATACGCAGTATTTT,.,TRBV5-1,TRBJ2-3,.
CASSQGFTGNTIYF,TGTGCCAGCAGCCAGGGCTTTACTGGAAACACCATATATTTT,.,TRBV6-5,TRBJ1-3,.
CASSDVQGSTEAFF,TGTGCCAGCAGTGATGTCCAGGGGAGCACTGAAGCTTTCTTT,.,TRBV2,TRBJ1-1,.
CASSRTGWYGEQYF,TGTGCCAGCAGCAGGACAGGTTGGTACGGCGAGCAGTACTTC,.,TRBV7-8,TRBJ2-7,TRBD1
CASSPGTAYEQYF,TGTGCCAGCAGCCCCGGGACAGCCTACGAGCAGTACTTC,.,TRBV3-1/TRBV3-2,TRBJ2-7,TRBD1
CASSLSISSYNSPLHF,TGTGCCAGCAGCTTGAGTATCAGCTCCTATAATTCACCCCTCCACTTT,.,TRBV5-4,TRBJ1-6,.
CASTPGLNTEAFF,TGTGCCAGCACTCCGGGTCTGAACACTGAAGCTTTCTTT,.,TRBV6-5,TRBJ1-1,.
CASRQGARTEAFF,TGTGCCAGTAGGCAGGGGGCGCGGACTGAAGCTTTCTTT,few,TRBV19,TRBJ1-1,TRBD1
CASSLDRANTEAFF,TGTGCCAGCAGCTTGGACAGGGCTAACACTGAAGCTTTCTTT,few,TRBV5-4,TRBJ1-1,.
CASSQYLGLYGYTF,TGTGCCAGCAGCCAATATTTGGGACTCTATGGCTACACCTTC,.,TRBV3-1/TRBV3-2,TRBJ1-2,.
CATSRVFKGDEQYF,TGTGCCACCAGCAGAGTTTTTAAAGGAGACGAGCAGTACTTC,.,TRBV15,TRBJ2-7,.
CASSLTAGGSYNEQFF,TGTGCCAGCAGCTTAACAGCGGGGGGTTCCTACAATGAGCAGTTCTTC,.,TRBV7-8,TRBJ2-1,TRBD2
CASTTGASWRGNEQFF,TGTGCCAGTACCACAGGGGCCAGTTGGCGGGGCAATGAGCAGTTCTTC,.,TRBV9,TRBJ2-1,.
CASSTRQIRAQFF,TGTGCCAGTAGTACCCGACAGATAAGGGCCCAGTTCTTC,.,TRBV19,TRBJ2-1,.
CASSERYEQYF,TGTGCCAGCAGCGAGCGGTACGAGCAGTACTTC,.,TRBV12-3/TRBV12-4,TRBJ2-7,.
CASSRDREKLFF,TGTGCCAGTAGCCGGGACAGAGAAAAACTGTTTTTT,.,TRBV6-5,TRBJ1-4,TRBD1
CASRTWGREANEKLFF,TGTGCCAGTAGGACGTGGGGGCGCGAAGCTAATGAAAAACTGTTTTTT,.,TRBV19,TRBJ1-4,.
CASMERGAVTGELFF,TGTGCCAGTATGGAGCGGGGGGCCGTCACCGGGGAGCTGTTTTTT,.,TRBV19,TRBJ2-2,TRBD2
CASSFTANYGYTF,TGTGCCAGCAGCTTTACAGCTAACTATGGCTACACCTTC,.,TRBV5-8,TRBJ1-2,.
CASSLGQSYEQYF,TGTGCCAGCAGCCTGGGACAGTCCTACGAGCAGTACTTC,.,TRBV5-6,TRBJ2-7,TRBD1
CASSLGTQNTEAFF,TGTGCCAGCAGTTTAGGGACACAGAACACTGAAGCTTTCTTT,.,TRBV28,TRBJ1-1,.
CASSLSGRATDTQYF,TGTGCCAGCAGTTTATCTGGCAGGGCCACAGATACGCAGTATTTT,.,TRBV28,TRBJ2-3,.
CASSIDRVAEAFF,TGTGCCAGCAGCATAGACAGGGTCGCTGAAGCTTTCTTT,.,TRBV5-4,TRBJ1-1,TRBD1
CASSFEGSGGSTGELFF,TGCGCCAGCAGCTTCGAAGGGTCGGGAGGTTCCACCGGGGAGCTGTTTTTT,.,TRBV5-1,TRBJ2-2,TRBD2
CASSAQRQGMALQPQHF,TGTGCCAGTAGTGCGCAAAGACAGGGGATGGCCCTACAGCCCCAGCATTTT,few,TRBV19,TRBJ1-5,TRBD1
CASSSRSGETQYF,TGTGCCAGCAGCTCTCGGTCGGGGGAGACCCAGTACTTC,.,TRBV5-8,TRBJ2-5,.
CVRQNSYNEQFF,TGTGTTCGACAGAACTCCTACAATGAGCAGTTCTTC,.,TRBV30,TRBJ2-1,.
CASSGNRGPYNEQFF,TGTGCCAGCAGTGGGAACAGGGGTCCCTACAATGAGCAGTTCTTC,.,TRBV6-6,TRBJ2-1,TRBD1
CASSFRGKSGNTEAFF,TGTGCCAGCAGCTTCAGGGGGAAGTCGGGTAACACTGAAGCTTTCTTT,.,TRBV13,TRBJ1-1,TRBD1
CASSLGLGANVLTF,TGCGCCAGCAGCTTGGGTCTGGGGGCCAACGTCCTGACTTTC,.,TRBV5-1,TRBJ2-6,.
CASTVANTGELFF,TGTGCAAGCACCGTTGCGAACACCGGGGAGCTGTTTTTT,.,TRBV28,TRBJ2-2,.
CASSLGLGRNTGELFF,TGTGCCAGCAGCTTAGGGTTGGGGAGGAACACCGGGGAGCTGTTTTTT,.,TRBV7-2,TRBJ2-2,.
CASSSIAGALYNEQFF,TGTGCCAGCAGCTCAATAGCGGGAGCCCTCTACAATGAGCAGTTCTTC,once,TRBV7-2,TRBJ2-1,TRBD2
CASSVPGLQPQHF,TGTGCCAGCAGCGTCCCAGGGCTTCAGCCCCAGCATTTT,.,TRBV3-1/TRBV3-2,TRBJ1-5,.
CASSPSVLLADTYEQYF,TGCGCCAGCAGCCCGTCCGTTTTACTAGCGGATACCTACGAGCAGTACTTC,.,TRBV4-1,TRBJ2-7,TRBD2
CASSSVVAGGNEQFF,TGTGCCAGCAGCTCAGTGGTAGCGGGGGGAAATGAGCAGTTCTTC,.,TRBV7-2,TRBJ2-1,TRBD2
CASSLGLAGNEQFF,TGTGCCAGCAGCCTGGGACTAGCTGGCAATGAGCAGTTCTTC,.,TRBV14,TRBJ2-1,TRBD2
CASSKSGLSGELFF,TGTGCCAGTAGTAAGTCAGGGCTATCCGGGGAGCTGTTTTTT,.,TRBV19,TRBJ2-2,.
CATSSEGTGIYGYTF,TGTGCCACCAGCAGTGAAGGGACAGGTATATATGGCTACACCTTC,few,TRBV15,TRBJ1-2,TRBD1